The clone carrying this TCR beta chain was recorded many times. The antigen is not known. Breast cancer patients provided tissue from their axillary draining lymph nodes. The data were taken from a study of breast tumors, draining lymph nodes, adjacent tissues. Study-level points and caveats: Compared with basal-like, luminal-like tumors shared significantly more repertoire with nontumor tissue. Tumor repertoires ranked between lymph nodes and nontumor tissue in diversity, with V and J gene preferences.

V dropped 4 bases and J dropped 7 bases, with 22 bases sitting between them. CDR3 length: 15 residues. Per the germline V gene, CDR1 is SQVTM and CDR2 is ANQGSEA. TCRdb re-called the multiplex PCR reads through MiXCR, storing one row per CDR3 protein. The sample contains approximately 150,000 distinct CDR3 sequences, less than 35% of which appear only once. Sequences were obtained from axillary lymph node tissue. The clonotype comes from a female donor with breast cancer. Some clones in this sample may be carry-over from other donors' samples. The V gene is TRBV29-1, the J gene TRBJ1-2; maybe TRBD1 (5 bases). The chain's CDR3 is CSVGAVGGLSFGYTF. As DNA, the CDR3 is TGCAGCGTTGGCGCCGTGGGGGGGTTATCGTTTGGCTACACCTTC. The full variable domain, completed using reference TRBV29-1 and TRBJ1-2, is SAVISQKPSRDICQRGTSLTIQCQVDSQVTMMFWYRQQPGQSLTLIATANQGSEATYESGFVIDKFPISRPNLTFSTLTVSNMSPEDSSIYLCSVGAVGGLSFGYTFGSGTRLTVV.